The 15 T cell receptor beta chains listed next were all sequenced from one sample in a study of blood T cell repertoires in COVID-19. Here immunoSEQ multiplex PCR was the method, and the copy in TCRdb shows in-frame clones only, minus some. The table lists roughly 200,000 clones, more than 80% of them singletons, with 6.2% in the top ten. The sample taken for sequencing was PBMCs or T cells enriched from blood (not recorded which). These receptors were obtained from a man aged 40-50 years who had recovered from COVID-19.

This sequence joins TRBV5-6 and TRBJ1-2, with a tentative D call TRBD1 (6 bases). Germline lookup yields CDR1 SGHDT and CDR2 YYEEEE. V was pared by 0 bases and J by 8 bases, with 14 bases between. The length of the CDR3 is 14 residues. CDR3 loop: CASSLVQGSWGYTF. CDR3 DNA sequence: TGTGCCAGCAGCTTGGTCCAGGGGAGTTGGGGCTACACCTTC. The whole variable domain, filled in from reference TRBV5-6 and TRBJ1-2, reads DAGVTQSPTHLIKTRGQQVTLRCSPKSGHDTVSWYQQALGQGPQFIFQYYEEEERQRGNFPDRFSGHQFPNYSSELNVNALLLGDSALYLCASSLVQGSWGYTFGSGTRLTVV.

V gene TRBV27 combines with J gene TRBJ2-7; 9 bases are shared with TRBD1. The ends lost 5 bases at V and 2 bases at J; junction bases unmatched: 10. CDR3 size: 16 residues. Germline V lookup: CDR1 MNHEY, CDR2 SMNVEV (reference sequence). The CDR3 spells CASSRISGTGTYEQYF. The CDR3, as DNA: TGTGCCAGCAGTAGAATTTCCGGGACAGGGACCTACGAGCAGTACTTC.

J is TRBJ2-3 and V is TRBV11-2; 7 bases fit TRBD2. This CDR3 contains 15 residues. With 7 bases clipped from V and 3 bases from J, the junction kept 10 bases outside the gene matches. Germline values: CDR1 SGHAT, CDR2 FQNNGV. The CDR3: CASTRASGYTDTQYF. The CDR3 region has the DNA TGTGCCAGCACGCGGGCTAGCGGATATACAGATACGCAGTATTTT.

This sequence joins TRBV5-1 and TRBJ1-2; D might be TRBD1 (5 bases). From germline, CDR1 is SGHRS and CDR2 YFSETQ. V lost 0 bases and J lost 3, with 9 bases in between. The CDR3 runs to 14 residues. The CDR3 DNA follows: TGCGCCAGCAGCTTGGACGACAGACACTATGGCTACACCTTC. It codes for CASSLDDRHYGYTF.

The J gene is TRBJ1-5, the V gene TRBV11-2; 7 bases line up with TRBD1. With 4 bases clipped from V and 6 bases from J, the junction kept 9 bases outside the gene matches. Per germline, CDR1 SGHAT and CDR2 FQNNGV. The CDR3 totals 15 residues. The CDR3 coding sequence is TGTGCCAGCAGCTCTCTACAGGGGAACAGTCAGCCCCAGCATTTT. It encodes CASSSLQGNSQPQHF.

The CDR3 reads CASSSRQGVGGEQFF. CDR3 nucleotide sequence: TGTGCCAGCAGTTCCCGCCAGGGAGTAGGGGGTGAGCAGTTCTTC. The chain combines TRBV6-5 with TRBJ2-1; the D gene is possibly TRBD1 (6 bases). CDR3 length: 15 amino acids. Trimming removed 4 bases at V and 9 bases at J, with 19 bases between. Germline CDR1 is MNHEY and CDR2 is SVGAGI.

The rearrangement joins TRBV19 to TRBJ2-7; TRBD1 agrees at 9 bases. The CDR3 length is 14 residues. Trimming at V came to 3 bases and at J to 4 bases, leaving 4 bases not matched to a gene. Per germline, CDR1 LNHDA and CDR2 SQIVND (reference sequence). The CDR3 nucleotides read TGTGCCAGTAGTATGGGGACAGGGTGGTACGAGCAGTACTTC. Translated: CASSMGTGWYEQYF.

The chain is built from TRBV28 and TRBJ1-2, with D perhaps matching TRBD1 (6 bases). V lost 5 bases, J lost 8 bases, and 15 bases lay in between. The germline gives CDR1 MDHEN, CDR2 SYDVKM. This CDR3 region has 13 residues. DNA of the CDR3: TGTGCCAGCAGTCGCGGACACAGGGAAGGCTACACCTTC. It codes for CASSRGHREGYTF.

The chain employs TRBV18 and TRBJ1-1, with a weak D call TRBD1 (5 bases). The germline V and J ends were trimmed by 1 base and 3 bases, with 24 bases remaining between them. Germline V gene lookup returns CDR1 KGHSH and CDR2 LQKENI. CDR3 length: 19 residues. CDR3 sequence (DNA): TGTGCCAGCTCACCACGGCGGAGGGGAGCCTCGAATAGTGACACTGAAGCTTTCTTT. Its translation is CASSPRRRGASNSDTEAFF.

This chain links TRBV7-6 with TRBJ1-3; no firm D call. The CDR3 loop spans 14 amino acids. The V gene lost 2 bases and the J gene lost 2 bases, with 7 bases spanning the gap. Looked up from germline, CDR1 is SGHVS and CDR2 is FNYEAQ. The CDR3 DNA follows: TGTGCCAGCAGCTTATACGGGGCTGGAAACACCATATATTTT. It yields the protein CASSLYGAGNTIYF.

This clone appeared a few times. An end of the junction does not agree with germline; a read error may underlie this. This chain's CDR3 is CASSYSPSRLNKQFF. The CDR3 DNA reads as TGTGCCAGCAGTTACTCTCCGTCGCGGCTCAATAAGCAGTTCTTC. The gene calls are TRBV6-5 and TRBJ2-1; no clear D. The CDR3 loop spans 15 amino acids. Germline lookup yields CDR1 MNHEY and CDR2 SVGAGI.

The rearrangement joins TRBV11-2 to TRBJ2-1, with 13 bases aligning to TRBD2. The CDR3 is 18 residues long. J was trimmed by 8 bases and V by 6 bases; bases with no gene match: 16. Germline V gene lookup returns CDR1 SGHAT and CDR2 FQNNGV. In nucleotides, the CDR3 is TGTGCCAGCAGAGTTCATCCCGGGACTAGCGGGATCGGAGATGAGCAGTTCTTC. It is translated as CASRVHPGTSGIGDEQFF. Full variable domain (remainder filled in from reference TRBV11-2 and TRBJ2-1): EAGVAQSPRYKIIEKRQSVAFWCNPISGHATLYWYQQILGQGPKLLIQFQNNGVVDDSQLPKDRFSAERLKGVDSTLKIQPAKLEDSAVYLCASRVHPGTSGIGDEQFFGPGTRLTVL.

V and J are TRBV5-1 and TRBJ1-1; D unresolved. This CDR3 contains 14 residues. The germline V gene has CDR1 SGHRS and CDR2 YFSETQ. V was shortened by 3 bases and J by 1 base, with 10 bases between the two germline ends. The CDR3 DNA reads TGCGCCAGCAGCTCCAGTATAGCGAACACTGAAGCTTTCTTT. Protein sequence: CASSSSIANTEAFF.

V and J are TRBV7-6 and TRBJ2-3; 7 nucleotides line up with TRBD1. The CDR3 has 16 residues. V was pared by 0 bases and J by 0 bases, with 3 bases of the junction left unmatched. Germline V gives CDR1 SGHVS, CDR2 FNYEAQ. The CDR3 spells CASSLAGTASTDTQYF. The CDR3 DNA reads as TGTGCCAGCAGCTTAGCCGGGACAGCTAGCACAGATACGCAGTATTTT.

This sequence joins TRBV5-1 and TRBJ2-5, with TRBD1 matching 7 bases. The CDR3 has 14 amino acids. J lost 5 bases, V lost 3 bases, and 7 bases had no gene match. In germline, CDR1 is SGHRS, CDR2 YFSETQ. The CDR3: CASSSTGDGETQYF. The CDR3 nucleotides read TGCGCCAGCAGCTCCACAGGGGATGGGGAGACCCAGTACTTC.